This TCR beta chain was identified in a study of vaccination and CD4 T cells after COVID-19. Broader study findings: SARS-CoV-2-reactive clonotype medians increased from about 20 to 38, not significantly. Convalescent participants were relatively few, and none had early post-infection timepoints studied.

Points on this clonotype: The antigen is undetermined.

The Oncomine TCR Beta short-read assay was what sequenced the DNA obtained from cultured CD4+ T cells. TCRdb called the PCR reads again in MiXCR, with one record for every CDR3 protein. The sample records about 12,000 distinct CDR3 sequences, about 40% being singletons. Noted treatment: 10-day PBMC culture with coronavirus spike peptide pools or control peptides (ViraFEST assay). Sequencing input: CD4+ T cells from blood, cultured in vitro. This clonotype was sampled from a human donor who had recovered from COVID-19.

The chain's CDR3 is CASSFQDPNYGYTF. CDR3 sequence (DNA): TGTGCCAGCAGCTTCCAGGACCCAAACTATGGCTACACCTTC. The rearrangement links TRBV5-6 to TRBJ1-2; D uncertain. CDR1 is SGHDT, CDR2 YYEEEE, per germline. This CDR3 is built from 14 residues. The V gene lost 2 bases and the J gene lost 2 bases, with 10 bases spanning the gap.